Here is one T cell receptor (beta chain) with its context. No antigen is known for it. The CDR3 is 14 amino acids. Trimming shortened V by 5 bases and J by 2 bases, and 9 bases separated the two germline ends. CDR1 is SGHAT, CDR2 FQDESV, per germline (reference sequence). The sample is drawn from a study of cytomegalovirus exposure and HLA in healthy donors. At the level of the study: The roughly 120 validation repertoires, a later analysis reported, used the same platform as the 666 first-cohort repertoires.

Study results and caveats: According to a subsequent analysis, TCR clusters from the first cohort were inclined to appear together in the 120 validation repertoires. The study designated 164 TCR beta chains cytomegalovirus-associated.

This table comes from immunoSEQ multiplex PCR, and its TCRdb copy is limited to in-frame clones, with some not included. The table lists about 150,000 clones, 86% of them singletons. This rearrangement joins TRBV11-1 to TRBJ1-4; unclear D gene. The sequenced sample was PBMCs. This clonotype was obtained from a human donor in good health. Here the CDR3 reads CASSVDATNEKLFF. The CDR3 DNA follows: TGTGCCAGCAGCGTTGATGCGACTAATGAAAAACTGTTTTTT. Filled out from reference TRBV11-1 and TRBJ1-4, the complete variable domain reads EAEVAQSPRYKITEKSQAVAFWCDPISGHATLYWYRQILGQGPELLVQFQDESVVDDSQLPKDRFSAERLKGVDSTLKIQPAELGDSAMYLCASSVDATNEKLFFGSGTQLSVL.